These 8 T cell receptor beta chains were sequenced from one sample in a study of blood T cells in healthy people across ages. The authors ran a second PCR of 7 to 11 cycles using a sample-barcoded 5' primer and a J-beta primer mix. In TCRdb, the 5' RACE reads were re-called with MiXCR into one record per CDR3 protein. The sample yields about 1.6 million distinct CDR3 sequences, almost 35% seen once. The sequencing sample was made of blood. Source of these receptors: a woman in her thirties in good health.

This chain uses TRBV4-1 with TRBJ1-2; D remains unclear. Germline V gene lookup returns CDR1 MGHRA and CDR2 YSYEKL. The CDR3 runs to 11 residues. The V end was cut by 2 bases, the J end by 7 bases, with 5 bases between. The CDR3, as DNA: TGCGCCAGCAGCCAAAATGGTGGCTACACCTTC. It specifies CASSQNGGYTF.

This clonotype was found a few times. The rearrangement uses TRBV6-2 or TRBV6-3 and TRBJ2-7; possibly TRBD2 for D (6 bases). CDR3 length: 12 residues. CDR1 and CDR2 (germline): MNHEY, SVGEGT. The ends were cut back, 6 bases at V and 3 bases at J, with 9 bases in the middle. CDR3 sequence reads: CASRTSNYEQYF. The CDR3, as DNA: TGTGCCAGCAGGACTAGTAACTACGAGCAGTACTTC.

The V gene is TRBV11-2, the J gene TRBJ2-1; the match to TRBD2 covers 13 bases. After removal of 5 bases from V and 6 bases from J, the junction contained 7 bases not matched to a gene. CDR3 length: 16 amino acids. From germline, CDR1 is SGHAT and CDR2 FQNNGV. In DNA, the CDR3 is TGTGCCAGCAGCCCAGAGAGACTAGCGGGGGGCAATGAGCAGTTCTTC. Its translation: CASSPERLAGGNEQFF.

The chain couples TRBV6-1 to TRBJ2-4; D perhaps matches TRBD1 (5 bases). Germline CDR1 reads MNHNS; CDR2 reads SASEGT. The V and J ends lost 6 bases and 0 bases respectively, with 9 bases between them. The CDR3 consists of 14 residues. The CDR3 DNA is TGTGCCAGCAGGGACACCGTAGCCAAAAACATTCAGTACTTC. Translating it yields CASRDTVAKNIQYF.

Notes on this clonotype: Since a much larger clone is just one base distant, this may be a read error. The V call is TRBV29-1, the J call TRBJ2-7; D gene ambiguous. This CDR3 has 14 residues. CDR1 is SQVTM, CDR2 ANQGSEA, per germline. Trimming left V 6 bases short and J 0 bases short, with 15 bases between. The CDR3 DNA is TGCAGCGTCCTACCGATTAGACTCTCCTACGAGCAGTACTTC. Translating it yields CSVLPIRLSYEQYF.

The chain employs TRBV4-2 and TRBJ1-2, with D possibly TRBD1 on 5 matching bases. Germline loops: CDR1 LGHNA, CDR2 YNFKEQ. The CDR3 has 14 amino acids. Trimming left V 0 bases short and J 10 bases short, with 15 bases between. The CDR3 sequence: CASSQDRGPWDYTF. As DNA, the CDR3 is TGTGCCAGCAGCCAAGATAGGGGACCATGGGACTACACCTTC.

This clonotype has a handful of counts. V usage is TRBV20-1 and J usage is TRBJ2-7; tentative D call: TRBD2 (6 bases). V lost 3 bases to trimming and J lost 1 base, with 13 bases between them. Germline V gene lookup returns CDR1 DFQATT and CDR2 SNEGSKA (reference sequence). The CDR3 consists of 14 residues. The CDR3: CSASPGGVSYEQYF. The CDR3 DNA is TGCAGTGCTAGCCCTGGCGGGGTATCCTACGAGCAGTACTTC.

This clonotype appeared a single time. At one of its ends the junction is not consistent with the germline gene, which may arise from a read error. The chain recombines TRBV4-2 with TRBJ1-2; a weak D match, TRBD1 (5 bases). The length of the CDR3 is 15 residues. Germline CDR1 and CDR2: LGHNA and YNFKEQ. The CDR3 coding sequence is TGTACCAGCAGCCAACGGGGACCAGCAGAATATGGCTACACCTTC. Translation gives CTSSQRGPAEYGYTF.